This entry lists 20 T cell receptor beta chains sequenced from one sample in a study of blood T cell repertoires in COVID-19. Sequenced by immunoSEQ multiplex PCR; TCRdb stores in-frame clones only, minus some. This sample has 310,000 or so clones, with roughly 87% found just once. Sequenced: PBMCs or T cells enriched from blood (not recorded which). These receptors all come from a woman between 18 and 29 years old who had recovered from COVID-19.

The chain employs TRBV5-1 and TRBJ2-3, with a possible D match to TRBD1 (7 bases). Germline loops: CDR1 SGHRS, CDR2 YFSETQ. The CDR3 runs to 14 residues. The V end was cut by 0 bases, the J end by 6 bases, with 11 bases between. CDR3 coding DNA: TGCGCCAGCAGCTTGGAACCAGGGGGGGATACGCAGTATTTT. This codes for CASSLEPGGDTQYF.

The chain links TRBV6-2 or TRBV6-3 to TRBJ2-7, with TRBD1 matching over 9 bases. The length of the CDR3 is 14 residues. Germline V gene lookup returns CDR1 MNHEY and CDR2 SVGEGT. V gave up 6 bases and J gave up 3 bases; unmatched junction bases: 6. DNA of the CDR3: TGTGCCAGCAGCCGTGGGACAGGGAGCTACGAGCAGTACTTC. Translating gives CASSRGTGSYEQYF.

This clone was observed a few times. The chain recombines TRBV11-2 with TRBJ1-1; tentatively, D is TRBD1 (5 bases). The ends were cut back, 0 bases at V and 1 base at J, with 6 bases in the middle. The CDR3 is 14 residues long. Germline V gene sequence: CDR1 SGHAT, CDR2 FQNNGV. CDR3 in DNA: TGTGCCAGCAGCTTAGATACAGGGAACACTGAAGCTTTCTTT. Amino acids: CASSLDTGNTEAFF.

This chain connects TRBV27 to TRBJ1-4; 10 bases are a match to TRBD1. The CDR3 totals 17 residues. Germline CDR1 MNHEY, CDR2 SMNVEV (reference sequence). The V gene end was trimmed by 4 bases and the J gene end by 5 bases; junction bases not matched to a gene: 10. The DNA of the CDR3 is TGTGCCAGCAGTTCCGGACAGGGGGTGTTCCACAATGAAAAACTGTTTTTT. It is translated as CASSSGQGVFHNEKLFF.

This rearrangement joins TRBV7-9 to TRBJ2-1, with D tentatively TRBD2 (5 bases). Germline loops: CDR1 SEHNR, CDR2 FQNEAQ (reference sequence). CDR3 size: 16 residues. The ends were cut back, 4 bases at V and 0 bases at J, with 13 bases in the middle. For the CDR3, the DNA is TGTGCCAGCAGCTCCGGAAGAAGCGGCTCCTACAATGAGCAGTTCTTC. It specifies CASSSGRSGSYNEQFF.

The V gene is TRBV3-1 (or the pseudogene TRBV3-2), the J gene TRBJ1-1, with TRBD1 matching 8 bases. V dropped 4 bases and J dropped 5; count of bases not matched to a gene: 12. Germline V gene lookup returns CDR1 LGHDT and CDR2 YNNKEL (reference sequence). The CDR3 covers 16 residues. The CDR3 is CASSPRADRGGTEAFF. The CDR3 coding sequence is TGTGCCAGCAGCCCAAGGGCCGACAGGGGAGGGACTGAAGCTTTCTTT.

This chain connects TRBV7-3 to TRBJ1-5; no clear D gene. CDR3 length: 13 amino acids. CDR1 is SGHTA and CDR2 is FQGTGA in the germline V gene. The V end lost 0 bases, the J end lost 6 bases, and 6 bases lay between the germline ends. CDR3 nucleotides: TGTGCCAGCAGCTTAACTGAGGGTCAGCCCCAGCATTTT. The encoded protein is CASSLTEGQPQHF.

The J gene is TRBJ2-7, the V gene TRBV27; 9 bases match TRBD1. The CDR3 is 16 residues long. Germline CDR1 and CDR2: MNHEY and SMNVEV (reference sequence). With V trimmed by 6 bases and J by 5 bases, 14 bases remained unmatched. The CDR3, as DNA: TGTGCCAGCAGCACCGCGCCGGGACAGGGATCTCACGAGCAGTACTTC. It specifies CASSTAPGQGSHEQYF.

This sequence joins TRBV28 and TRBJ1-5, with TRBD1 identical over 8 bases. CDR1 MDHEN and CDR2 SYDVKM come from the germline V gene. The CDR3 runs to 18 residues. The J segment lost 7 bases and the V segment lost 4 bases, leaving 18 bases of the junction unmatched. This CDR3 is CASSSRLLPDRGTQPQHF. The CDR3 bases are TGTGCCAGCAGTTCACGCCTATTACCCGACAGGGGAACCCAGCCCCAGCATTTT.

V usage is TRBV12-3 or TRBV12-4 and J usage is TRBJ2-5; TRBD2 might be the D (5 bases). V gave up 5 bases and J gave up 5 bases, with 6 bases separating them. The CDR3 has 11 residues. For the CDR3, the DNA is TGTGCCAGCAGTCGAGGGGAGACCCAGTACTTC. This codes for CASSRGETQYF.

V is TRBV28 and J is TRBJ1-2; D gene uncertain. The CDR3 has 14 amino acids. Trimming pared 1 base from V and 4 bases from J, leaving 10 bases between. Germline CDR1 is MDHEN and CDR2 is SYDVKM. CDR3 nucleotides: TGTGCCAGCAGTTTATTTCAGGTGGCCTATGGCTACACCTTC. It translates to CASSLFQVAYGYTF.

This rearrangement joins TRBV10-2 to TRBJ1-1; D may be TRBD1 (6 bases). This CDR3 comprises 14 residues. The germline gives CDR1 WSHSY, CDR2 SAAADI. V lost 6 bases, J lost 2 bases, and 13 bases lay in between. CDR3 sequence reads: CASRVGGLNTEAFF. DNA for the CDR3: TGCGCCAGCAGGGTAGGGGGACTAAACACTGAAGCTTTCTTT.

The rearrangement uses TRBV28 and TRBJ1-2, with 7 bases lining up with TRBD1. This CDR3 is built from 14 residues. The germline CDR1 and CDR2 sequences are MDHEN and SYDVKM. V lost 4 bases to trimming and J lost 2 bases; unmatched junction nucleotides: 4. The CDR3 region has the DNA TGTGCCAGCAGTTCCCAGACAGGGAACTATGGCTACACCTTC. This codes for CASSSQTGNYGYTF.

CDR3 sequence reads: CASSQDLRRGGYVESPLFF. The CDR3 region has the DNA TGTGCCAGCAGCCAAGACCTCCGGCGTGGGGGCTACGTGGAATCCCCCCTTTTCTTT. The genes are TRBV4-2 and TRBJ1-1; tentative D call: TRBD1 (6 bases). With 0 bases removed from V and 13 bases from J, the gap between germline ends came to 33 bases. The germline V gene encodes CDR1 LGHNA and CDR2 YNFKEQ. The CDR3 is made up of 19 amino acids.

This clone was detected many times. The rearrangement joins TRBV28 to TRBJ2-7; possible D gene TRBD2, 5 bases. Deletions cut 8 bases from V and 4 bases from J, with 15 bases between. Germline V gives CDR1 MDHEN, CDR2 SYDVKM. This CDR3 contains 13 residues. The CDR3 region has the DNA TGTGCCAGCGGAGGTGGTACCGGTTACGAGCAGTACTTC. It specifies CASGGGTGYEQYF. The entire variable domain, with the rest obtained from reference TRBV28 and TRBJ2-7, is as follows: DVKVTQSSRYLVKRTGEKVFLECVQDMDHENMFWYRQDPGLGLRLIYFSYDVKMKEKGDIPEGYSVSREKKERFSLILESASTNQTSMYLCASGGGTGYEQYFGPGTRLTVT.

The chain links TRBV3-1 (or the pseudogene TRBV3-2) to TRBJ2-7, with a possible D match to TRBD1 (6 bases). V lost 0 bases to trimming and J lost 0 bases, with 6 bases between them. The CDR3 consists of 14 residues. The germline V gene encodes CDR1 LGHDT and CDR2 YNNKEL (reference sequence). This CDR3 is CASSQDRGSYEQYF. The CDR3 DNA reads TGTGCCAGCAGCCAAGACAGGGGCTCCTACGAGCAGTACTTC.

This chain joins TRBV27 and TRBJ2-5; D is unresolved. Germline values: CDR1 MNHEY, CDR2 SMNVEV (reference sequence). V lost 5 bases to trimming and J lost 3 bases, with 10 bases between them. The CDR3 sequence is 13 residues long. Here the CDR3 reads CASSVTYEETQYF. In nucleotides, the CDR3 is TGTGCCAGCAGTGTCACTTACGAAGAGACCCAGTACTTC.

The chain combines TRBV27 with TRBJ1-4, with 10 bases identical to TRBD1. The CDR3 has 17 residues. Germline V gene data show CDR1 as MNHEY and CDR2 as SMNVEV (reference sequence). V gave up 6 bases and J gave up 2 bases; unmatched junction bases: 9. CDR3 sequence (DNA): TGTGCCAGCAGAGGGACAGGGGATTTATCGACTAATGAAAAACTGTTTTTT. It yields the protein CASRGTGDLSTNEKLFF.

A remark on this clone: Within the sample, other DNA sequences also encode this same CDR3. The CDR3 DNA reads TGTGCCAGCAGTTTGGGGGGGAACACTGAAGCTTTCTTT. Its translation: CASSLGGNTEAFF. The chain employs TRBV28 and TRBJ1-1; a weak D match, TRBD1 (5 bases). The length of the CDR3 is 13 residues. Between the trimmed V and J ends, which lost 3 bases and 1 base, there was a span of 6 bases. Looked up from germline, CDR1 is MDHEN and CDR2 is SYDVKM. Full variable domain (rest looked up from reference TRBV28 and TRBJ1-1): DVKVTQSSRYLVKRTGEKVFLECVQDMDHENMFWYRQDPGLGLRLIYFSYDVKMKEKGDIPEGYSVSREKKERFSLILESASTNQTSMYLCASSLGGNTEAFFGQGTRLTVV.

The chain employs TRBV28 and TRBJ2-5; D is unclear. The germline CDR1 and CDR2 sequences are MDHEN and SYDVKM. V shed 6 bases and J shed 0 bases, with 8 bases lying between them. CDR3 length: 13 residues. The CDR3 spells CASSSDNQETQYF. CDR3 bases: TGTGCCAGCAGCTCAGACAACCAAGAGACCCAGTACTTC.